The 31 T cell receptor beta chains below come from one sample, sequenced in a study of lymphopenia after photon versus proton radiotherapy. Libraries were prepared by immunoSEQ multiplex PCR; TCRdb keeps only in-frame clonotypes and omits some of them. The profile shows about 29,000 clones, roughly 87% of them singletons. The sample consisted of peripheral blood, taken from a patient treated with proton-based radiotherapy. These receptors all stem from a woman aged 55-75 years with cholangiocarcinoma. Some clones in this sample may be carry-over from other donors' samples.

The chain joins TRBV11-2 to TRBJ2-1; 7 bases are shared with TRBD1. Germline V gene data show CDR1 as SGHAT and CDR2 as FQNNGV. V trimming: 5 bases; J trimming: 1 base; junction bases outside the gene matches: 11. The CDR3 covers 17 residues. CDR3 in DNA: TGTGCCAGCAGCACCCTACAGGGGCAAAGATCCTACAATGAGCAGTTCTTC. This translates into CASSTLQGQRSYNEQFF.

The chain employs TRBV7-6 and TRBJ1-4, with D hard to call. Germline CDR1 SGHVS, CDR2 FNYEAQ. The CDR3 has 15 amino acids. Trimming removed 1 base from V and 0 bases from J, with 6 bases in between. The chain's CDR3 is CASSLGEATNEKLFF. The CDR3 DNA sequence: TGTGCCAGCAGCTTAGGCGAAGCAACTAATGAAAAACTGTTTTTT.

This clone came up a few times. The CDR3 is CASNDRGENNEQFF. The CDR3 DNA follows: TGTGCCAGCAATGACAGGGGCGAGAACAATGAGCAGTTCTTC. The V gene is TRBV6-1, the J gene TRBJ2-1; 8 bases fit TRBD1. The length of the CDR3 is 14 residues. V was pared by 7 bases and J by 5 bases, with 7 bases of the junction left unmatched. Germline loops: CDR1 MNHNS, CDR2 SASEGT.

The chain carries TRBV4-1 and TRBJ2-5; TRBD1 matches at 8 bases. Trimming took 4 bases from V and 0 from J; bases not matched to a gene: 7. The CDR3 sequence is 16 residues long. CDR1 and CDR2 (germline): MGHRA, YSYEKL. CDR3 DNA sequence: TGCGCCAGCAGCCGGACAGGGAACGCCTACCAAGAGACCCAGTACTTC. Its protein product is CASSRTGNAYQETQYF.

The V and J genes are TRBV6-5 and TRBJ1-5, with D unresolved. The V end was cut by 7 bases, the J end by 1 base, with 14 bases between. The germline V gene encodes CDR1 MNHEY and CDR2 SVGAGI. The CDR3 length is 15 residues. Written as DNA, the CDR3 is TGTGCCAGCAAATGGAGTACCGGGAGCAATCAGCCCCAGCATTTT. Encoded protein: CASKWSTGSNQPQHF.

V and J are TRBV28 and TRBJ2-1, with D unresolved. The length of the CDR3 is 16 residues. With 4 bases removed from V and 2 bases from J, the gap between germline ends came to 15 bases. Germline loops: CDR1 MDHEN, CDR2 SYDVKM. The CDR3, as DNA: TGTGCCAGCAGTTCCCCGGACCCGCAAACCTACAATGAGCAGTTCTTC. Its protein is CASSSPDPQTYNEQFF. Full variable domain (missing parts from reference TRBV28 and TRBJ2-1): DVKVTQSSRYLVKRTGEKVFLECVQDMDHENMFWYRQDPGLGLRLIYFSYDVKMKEKGDIPEGYSVSREKKERFSLILESASTNQTSMYLCASSSPDPQTYNEQFFGPGTRLTVL.

As DNA, the CDR3 is TGTGCCAGCAGTTCTAGACAGGGTACCTCTTACGAGCAGTACTTC. Translating gives CASSSRQGTSYEQYF. This rearrangement joins TRBV28 to TRBJ2-7; 7 positions agree with TRBD1. The CDR3 is 15 residues long. Germline trimming cut 4 bases from V and 4 bases from J; bases unmatched to any gene: 10. The V gene's germline CDR1 is MDHEN and CDR2 SYDVKM.

The J gene is TRBJ1-1, the V gene TRBV4-1; D might be TRBD1 (6 bases). CDR1 is MGHRA, CDR2 YSYEKL, per germline. The CDR3 has 13 amino acids. The V and J ends lost 4 bases and 9 bases respectively, with 15 bases between them. The CDR3 DNA reads as TGCGCCAGCAGCCGCGCGGCGGGGGGCCAAGCTTTCTTT. Amino acids: CASSRAAGGQAFF.

This chain joins TRBV5-5 and TRBJ1-4; D is undetermined. Between the trimmed V and J ends, which lost 2 bases and 5 bases, there was a span of 10 bases. The CDR3 extends over 14 amino acids. Germline loops: CDR1 SGHKS, CDR2 YYEKEE (reference sequence). The CDR3, as DNA: TGTGCCAGCAGCTTTGGGCGGGGAAATGAAAAACTGTTTTTT. Translated, it gives CASSFGRGNEKLFF.

This sequence joins TRBV7-2 and TRBJ2-3; TRBD2 matches 10 bases. Losses at the gene ends were 5 bases for V and 4 bases for J; bases not matched to a gene: 6. CDR1 is SGHTA and CDR2 is FQGNSA in the germline V gene. The CDR3 extends over 15 amino acids. CDR3: CASSHPSGRPDTQYF. The CDR3 bases are TGTGCCAGCAGCCACCCTAGCGGGAGACCAGATACGCAGTATTTT.

This chain joins TRBV7-2 and TRBJ1-5; D remains unclear. Germline V CDR1 and CDR2: SGHTA, FQGNSA. The CDR3 covers 12 residues. V gave up 4 bases and J gave up 7 bases, with 8 bases separating them. The DNA for the CDR3 is TGTGCCAGCAGCTCAGAGCACCAGCCCCAGCATTTT. This sequence encodes CASSSEHQPQHF.

This sequence joins TRBV6-1 and TRBJ2-7; no clear D. The V and J ends lost 7 bases and 1 base respectively, with 14 bases between them. The CDR3 has 14 amino acids. Germline values: CDR1 MNHNS, CDR2 SASEGT. The CDR3 DNA follows: TGTGCCAGCAACCTGGTAATCGGGTCCTACGAGCAGTACTTC. It codes for CASNLVIGSYEQYF.

This chain connects TRBV9 to TRBJ2-7; 8 positions match TRBD1. J was trimmed by 0 bases and V by 2 bases; bases with no gene match: 4. Germline V CDR1 and CDR2: SGDLS, YYNGEE. The CDR3 runs 15 residues. CDR3 DNA: TGTGCCAGCAGCGTCGACGGGACAGGCTCCTACGAGCAGTACTTC. Its protein is CASSVDGTGSYEQYF. The whole variable domain, remainder taken from reference TRBV9 and TRBJ2-7, is DSGVTQTPKHLITATGQRVTLRCSPRSGDLSVYWYQQSLDQGLQFLIQYYNGEERAKGNILERFSAQQFPDLHSELNLSSLELGDSALYFCASSVDGTGSYEQYFGPGTRLTVT.

This clone was detected once. The chain links TRBV7-2 to TRBJ2-2; D might be TRBD1 or TRBD2, each matching 6 bases. Germline V gene data show CDR1 as SGHTA and CDR2 as FQGNSA. CDR3 size: 14 residues. V lost 0 bases, J lost 6 bases, and 8 bases lay in between. DNA for the CDR3: TGTGCCAGCAGCTTAGCGGGGGGCGCCGGGGAGCTGTTTTTT. Translation: CASSLAGGAGELFF.

The chain uses TRBV19 and TRBJ2-3; 9 bases line up with TRBD1. The CDR3 totals 16 residues. Looked up from germline, CDR1 is LNHDA and CDR2 is SQIVND (reference sequence). V was clipped by 6 bases and J by 6 bases; unmatched bases: 13. The CDR3 sequence: CASRVFGTGTTDTQYF. The CDR3 DNA reads TGTGCCAGTAGGGTTTTCGGGACAGGGACCACGGATACGCAGTATTTT.

The rearrangement links TRBV4-1 to TRBJ1-2, with 8 bases matching TRBD1. The V segment lost 4 bases and the J segment 2 bases; nucleotides outside the gene matches: 12. The CDR3 contains 17 residues. The V gene's germline CDR1 is MGHRA and CDR2 YSYEKL. This CDR3 is CASSPKETGTGNYGYTF. The CDR3 region has the DNA TGCGCCAGCAGCCCAAAGGAAACCGGGACAGGCAACTATGGCTACACCTTC.

V is TRBV4-3 and J is TRBJ2-6; 10 nucleotides align to TRBD2. The CDR3 is 20 residues long. Germline V gene data show CDR1 as LGHNA and CDR2 as YSLEER. J gave up 2 bases and V 2 bases, and 12 bases lay outside the gene matches. The CDR3: CASSQRGASGSGTGANVLTF. The CDR3 nucleotides read TGCGCCAGCAGCCAAAGGGGGGCTAGCGGGAGTGGTACTGGGGCCAACGTCCTGACTTTC.

The chain is built from TRBV7-2 and TRBJ2-1, with 7 bases fitting TRBD2. Germline assignment: CDR1 SGHTA and CDR2 FQGNSA. This CDR3 spans 15 amino acids. Trimming removed 8 bases from V and 3 bases from J; junction bases left unmatched: 10. The CDR3, as DNA: TGTGCCAGCGCCTCCGGGCTAGCGGACTACAATGAGCAGTTCTTC. Translation gives CASASGLADYNEQFF. Based on the CDR3 plus reference TRBV7-2 and TRBJ2-1, the full variable domain is GAGVSQSPSNKVTEKGKDVELRCDPISGHTALYWYRQSLGQGLEFLIYFQGNSAPDKSGLPSDRFSAERTGGSVSTLTIQRTQQEDSAVYLCASASGLADYNEQFFGPGTRLTVL.

The chain recombines TRBV5-4 with TRBJ1-2, with TRBD1 as a possible D gene (5 bases). Germline V gene sequence: CDR1 SGHNT, CDR2 YYREEE (reference sequence). The germline V and J ends were trimmed by 3 bases and 7 bases, with 16 bases remaining between them. The CDR3 is 14 amino acids. CDR3 amino acids: CASSWAQGAAGYTF. As DNA, the CDR3 is TGTGCCAGCAGCTGGGCCCAGGGAGCGGCTGGCTACACCTTC.

V and J are TRBV5-1 and TRBJ2-1, with 14 bases aligning to TRBD2. This CDR3 is built from 17 residues. The germline gives CDR1 SGHRS, CDR2 YFSETQ. After removal of 3 bases from V and 7 bases from J, the junction contained 9 bases not matched to a gene. This CDR3 reads CASSSGLAGGLANEQFF. The DNA for the CDR3 is TGCGCCAGCAGCTCCGGACTAGCGGGGGGTCTTGCAAATGAGCAGTTCTTC.

The chain carries TRBV27 and TRBJ1-3; D gene ambiguous. Germline loops: CDR1 MNHEY, CDR2 SMNVEV (reference sequence). The CDR3 has 17 amino acids. Trimming removed 0 bases from V and 1 base from J, with 13 bases in between. The CDR3 spells CASSLSPPGTSGNTIYF. The DNA of the CDR3 is TGTGCCAGCAGTTTATCCCCGCCGGGTACGTCTGGAAACACCATATATTTT.

CDR3 region: CASSSLAQEDTQYF. CDR3 in DNA: TGTGCCAGCAGCTCACTAGCGCAGGAAGATACGCAGTATTTT. The chain joins TRBV5-4 to TRBJ2-3; 7 bases match TRBD2. The CDR3 runs 14 residues. CDR1 SGHNT and CDR2 YYREEE come from the germline V gene (reference sequence). V lost 3 bases to trimming and J lost 5 bases; unmatched junction nucleotides: 6.

In regard to this clone: Germline is not matched at one junction end, which may reflect a read error. The CDR3 region has the DNA TGTGCCAGCTCGCCACCGGGACTAACCTACGAGCAGTACTTC. This encodes CASSPPGLTYEQYF. This chain links TRBV18 with TRBJ2-7; the match to TRBD2 covers 7 bases. Germline values: CDR1 KGHSH, CDR2 LQKENI. The CDR3 has 14 amino acids.

J is TRBJ2-7 and V is TRBV6-5; the match to TRBD2 covers 8 bases. J was trimmed by 1 base and V by 0 bases; bases with no gene match: 5. The CDR3 runs to 16 residues. The germline V gene has CDR1 MNHEY and CDR2 SVGAGI. CDR3 amino acids: CASSYSWLAGSYEQYF. CDR3 DNA: TGTGCCAGCAGTTACTCTTGGCTAGCGGGTTCCTACGAGCAGTACTTC.

The chain is built from TRBV27 and TRBJ2-5; 10 positions match TRBD2. Germline assignment: CDR1 MNHEY and CDR2 SMNVEV (reference sequence). This CDR3 is built from 16 residues. Losses at the gene ends were 4 bases for V and 5 bases for J; bases not matched to a gene: 10. CDR3 amino acids: CASSWSLAGVGETQYF. CDR3 coding DNA: TGTGCCAGCAGTTGGTCTCTAGCGGGGGTGGGTGAGACCCAGTACTTC.

The CDR3 DNA reads as TGTGCCAGCTCACCACTGGGGGCCGGTCAGCCCCAGCATTTT. It encodes CASSPLGAGQPQHF. J is TRBJ1-5 and V is TRBV18; perhaps TRBD1 as D (6 bases). Trimming removed 1 base from V and 6 bases from J, with 10 bases in between. From germline, CDR1 is KGHSH and CDR2 LQKENI. The length of the CDR3 is 14 residues.

The rearrangement joins TRBV2 to TRBJ2-4; a weak D match, TRBD2 (5 bases). The V gene's germline CDR1 is SNHLY and CDR2 FYNNEI. This CDR3 contains 13 residues. V lost 4 bases, J lost 7 bases, and 11 bases lay in between. Written as DNA, the CDR3 is TGTGCCAGCAGTGGATCATGGGAGAACATTCAGTACTTC. As protein: CASSGSWENIQYF.

This clone was seen only once. This chain joins TRBV29-1 and TRBJ2-7; 7 nucleotides line up with TRBD2. Germline lookup yields CDR1 SQVTM and CDR2 ANQGSEA. The ends lost 6 bases at V and 5 bases at J; junction bases unmatched: 10. This CDR3 comprises 13 residues. CDR3 region: CSVKREGRHEQYF. In DNA form, the CDR3 reads TGCAGCGTCAAGAGGGAGGGGAGGCACGAGCAGTACTTC.

The rearrangement links TRBV7-9 to TRBJ2-5; possible D gene TRBD1, 7 bases. CDR3 length: 14 amino acids. Germline-derived CDR1 and CDR2 are SEHNR and FQNEAQ (reference sequence). Between the trimmed V and J ends, which lost 3 bases and 4 bases, there was a span of 12 bases. In DNA, the CDR3 is TGTGCCAGCAGCTTTGGAGGGGGCGGAGAGACCCAGTACTTC. Protein: CASSFGGGGETQYF. The full variable domain, with the rest looked up from reference TRBV7-9 and TRBJ2-5, is DTGVSQNPRHKITKRGQNVTFRCDPISEHNRLYWYRQTLGQGPEFLTYFQNEAQLEKSRLLSDRFSAERPKGSFSTLEIQRTEQGDSAMYLCASSFGGGGETQYFGPGTRLLVL.

The V and J genes are TRBV4-1 and TRBJ2-4, with 10 bases aligning to TRBD1. The V and J ends lost 4 bases and 5 bases, in that order; junction bases with no gene match: 14. Germline V gene sequence: CDR1 MGHRA, CDR2 YSYEKL. CDR3 length equals 18 residues. In DNA form, the CDR3 reads TGCGCCAGCAGCCGCACCGTCCCCTATGGGACAGGGGAAAACATTCAGTACTTC. Translation gives CASSRTVPYGTGENIQYF.

The chain has TRBV7-3 and TRBJ2-1, with 7 bases identical to TRBD2. This CDR3 region has 13 residues. The germline CDR1 and CDR2 sequences are SGHTA and FQGTGA. The J segment lost 4 bases and the V segment lost 5 bases, leaving 2 bases of the junction unmatched. Written as DNA, the CDR3 is TGTGCCAGCAGCACAGCGGGGTACAATGAGCAGTTCTTC. Protein sequence: CASSTAGYNEQFF.